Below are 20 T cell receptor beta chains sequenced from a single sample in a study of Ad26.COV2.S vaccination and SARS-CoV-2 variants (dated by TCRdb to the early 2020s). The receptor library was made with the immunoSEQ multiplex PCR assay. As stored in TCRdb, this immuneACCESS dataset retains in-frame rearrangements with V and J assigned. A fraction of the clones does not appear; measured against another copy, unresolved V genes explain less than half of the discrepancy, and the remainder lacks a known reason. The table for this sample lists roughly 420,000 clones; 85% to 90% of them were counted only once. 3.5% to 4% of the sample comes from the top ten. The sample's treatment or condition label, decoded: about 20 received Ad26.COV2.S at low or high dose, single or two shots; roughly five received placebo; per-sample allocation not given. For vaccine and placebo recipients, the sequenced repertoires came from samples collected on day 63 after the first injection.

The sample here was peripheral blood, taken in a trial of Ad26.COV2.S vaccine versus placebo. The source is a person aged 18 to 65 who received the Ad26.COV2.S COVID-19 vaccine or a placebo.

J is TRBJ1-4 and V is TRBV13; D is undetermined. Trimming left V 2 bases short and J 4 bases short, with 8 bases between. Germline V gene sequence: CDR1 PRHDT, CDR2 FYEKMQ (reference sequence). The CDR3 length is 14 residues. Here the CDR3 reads CASSLRPYNEKLFF. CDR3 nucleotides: TGTGCCAGCAGCTTAAGGCCATATAATGAAAAACTGTTTTTT.

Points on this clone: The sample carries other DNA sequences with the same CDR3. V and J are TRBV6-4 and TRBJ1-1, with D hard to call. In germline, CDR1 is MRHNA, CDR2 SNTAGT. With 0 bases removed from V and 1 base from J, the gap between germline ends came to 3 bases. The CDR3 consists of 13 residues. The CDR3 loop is CASSDSSNTEAFF. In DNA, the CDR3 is TGTGCCAGCAGTGACTCCTCGAACACTGAAGCTTTCTTT.

CDR3 sequence reads: CASTQGRAKLQETQYF. CDR3 sequence (DNA): TGTGCCAGCACTCAAGGGCGGGCGAAGCTCCAAGAGACCCAGTACTTC. The rearrangement joins TRBV2 to TRBJ2-5, with D perhaps TRBD2 (5 bases). The CDR3 loop spans 16 amino acids. Looked up from germline, CDR1 is SNHLY and CDR2 is FYNNEI. The V end lost 7 bases, the J end lost 1 base, and 19 bases lay between the germline ends.

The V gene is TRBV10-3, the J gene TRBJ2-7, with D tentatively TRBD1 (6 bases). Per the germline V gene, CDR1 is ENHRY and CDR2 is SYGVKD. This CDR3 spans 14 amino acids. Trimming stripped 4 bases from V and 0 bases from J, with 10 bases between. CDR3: CAISGGRGSYEQYF. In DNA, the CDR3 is TGTGCCATCAGTGGCGGCAGGGGCTCCTACGAGCAGTACTTC.

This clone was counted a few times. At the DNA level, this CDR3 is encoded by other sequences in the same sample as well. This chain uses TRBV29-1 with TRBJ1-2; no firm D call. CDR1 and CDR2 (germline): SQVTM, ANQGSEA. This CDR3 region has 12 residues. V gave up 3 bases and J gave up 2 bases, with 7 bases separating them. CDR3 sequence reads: CSVESVNYGYTF. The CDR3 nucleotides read TGCAGCGTTGAGAGCGTCAACTATGGCTACACCTTC. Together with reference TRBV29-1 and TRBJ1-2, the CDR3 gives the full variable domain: SAVISQKPSRDICQRGTSLTIQCQVDSQVTMMFWYRQQPGQSLTLIATANQGSEATYESGFVIDKFPISRPNLTFSTLTVSNMSPEDSSIYLCSVESVNYGYTFGSGTRLTVV.

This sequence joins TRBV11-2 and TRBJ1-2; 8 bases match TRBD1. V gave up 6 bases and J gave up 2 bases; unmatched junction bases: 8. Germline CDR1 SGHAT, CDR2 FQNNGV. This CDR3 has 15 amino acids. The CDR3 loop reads CASSYTGGSNYGYTF. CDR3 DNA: TGTGCCAGCAGTTATACAGGGGGTTCGAACTATGGCTACACCTTC.

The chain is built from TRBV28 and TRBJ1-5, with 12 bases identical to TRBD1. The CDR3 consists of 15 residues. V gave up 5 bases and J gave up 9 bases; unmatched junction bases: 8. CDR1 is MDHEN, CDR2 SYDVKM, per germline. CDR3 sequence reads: CASSQGQGAVGPQHF. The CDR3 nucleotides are TGTGCCAGCAGTCAGGGACAGGGGGCAGTTGGGCCCCAGCATTTT.

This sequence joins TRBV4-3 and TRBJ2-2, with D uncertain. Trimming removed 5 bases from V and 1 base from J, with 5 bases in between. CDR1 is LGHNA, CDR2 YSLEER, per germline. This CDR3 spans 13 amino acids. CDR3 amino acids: CASSARNTGELFF. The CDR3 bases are TGCGCCAGCAGCGCGCGGAACACCGGGGAGCTGTTTTTT.

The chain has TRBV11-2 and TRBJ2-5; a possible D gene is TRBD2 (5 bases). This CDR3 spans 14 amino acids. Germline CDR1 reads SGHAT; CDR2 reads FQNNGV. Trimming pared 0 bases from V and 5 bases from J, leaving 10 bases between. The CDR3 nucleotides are TGTGCCAGCAGCTTAGATCCGGGATCGGAGACCCAGTACTTC. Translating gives CASSLDPGSETQYF.

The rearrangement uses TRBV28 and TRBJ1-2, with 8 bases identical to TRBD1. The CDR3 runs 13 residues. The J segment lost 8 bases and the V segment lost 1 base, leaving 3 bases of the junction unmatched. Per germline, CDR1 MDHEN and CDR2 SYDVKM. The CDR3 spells CASSLLDREGYTF. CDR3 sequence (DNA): TGTGCCAGCAGTTTATTGGACAGGGAAGGCTACACCTTC.

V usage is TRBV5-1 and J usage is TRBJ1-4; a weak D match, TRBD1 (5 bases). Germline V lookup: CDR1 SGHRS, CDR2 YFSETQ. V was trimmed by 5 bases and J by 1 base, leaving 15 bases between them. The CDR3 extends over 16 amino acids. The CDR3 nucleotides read TGCGCCAGCAGTTTTTTCACCCAGGGAACTAATGAAAAACTGTTTTTT. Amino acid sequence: CASSFFTQGTNEKLFF.

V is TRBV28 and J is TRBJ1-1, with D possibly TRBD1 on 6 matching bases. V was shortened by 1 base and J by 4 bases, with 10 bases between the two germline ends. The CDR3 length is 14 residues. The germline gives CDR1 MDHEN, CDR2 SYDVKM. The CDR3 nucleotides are TGTGCCAGCAGTTTATCTGCAGGGGCCACTGAAGCTTTCTTT. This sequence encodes CASSLSAGATEAFF.

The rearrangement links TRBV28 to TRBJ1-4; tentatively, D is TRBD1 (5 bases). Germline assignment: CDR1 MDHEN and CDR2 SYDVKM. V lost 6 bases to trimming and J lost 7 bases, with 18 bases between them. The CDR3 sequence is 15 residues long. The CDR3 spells CASSRRGWGGEKLFF. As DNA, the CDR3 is TGTGCCAGCAGCCGGCGAGGATGGGGGGGTGAAAAACTGTTTTTT.

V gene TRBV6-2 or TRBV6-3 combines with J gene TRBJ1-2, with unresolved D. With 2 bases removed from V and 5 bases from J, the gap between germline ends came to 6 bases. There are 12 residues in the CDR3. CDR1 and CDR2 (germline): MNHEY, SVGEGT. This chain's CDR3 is CASSYTVYGYTF. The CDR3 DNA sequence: TGTGCCAGCAGTTACACAGTTTATGGCTACACCTTC.

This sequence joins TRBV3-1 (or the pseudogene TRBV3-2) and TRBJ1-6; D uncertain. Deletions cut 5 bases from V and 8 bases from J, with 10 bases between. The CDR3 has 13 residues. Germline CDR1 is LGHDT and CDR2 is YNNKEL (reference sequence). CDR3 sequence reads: CASSVTDYSPLHF. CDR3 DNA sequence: TGTGCCAGCAGCGTGACTGACTATTCACCCCTCCACTTT.

CDR3 coding DNA: TGTGCCAGCAGGGGAGTCCTTCCTAGCGGGGGGGTAGAGACCCAGTACTTC. Translated, it gives CASRGVLPSGGVETQYF. The chain couples TRBV28 to TRBJ2-5, with 12 nucleotides matching TRBD2. Losses at the gene ends were 6 bases for V and 4 bases for J; bases not matched to a gene: 12. Germline CDR1 and CDR2: MDHEN and SYDVKM. There are 17 residues in the CDR3.

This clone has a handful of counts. CDR3 sequence reads: CASSQGQGAVSPLHF. DNA for the CDR3: TGCGCCAGCAGCCAGGGACAGGGGGCGGTTTCACCCCTCCACTTT. The chain employs TRBV5-1 and TRBJ1-6; 12 nucleotides line up with TRBD1. Germline V CDR1 and CDR2: SGHRS, YFSETQ. The CDR3 covers 15 residues. V shed 4 bases, J shed 9 bases, and the junction held 5 bases outside the gene matches.

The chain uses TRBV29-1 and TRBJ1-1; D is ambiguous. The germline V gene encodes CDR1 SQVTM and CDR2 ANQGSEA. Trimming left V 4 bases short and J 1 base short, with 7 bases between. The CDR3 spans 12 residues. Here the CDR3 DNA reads TGCAGCGTTGTCACCGGGAACACTGAAGCTTTCTTT. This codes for CSVVTGNTEAFF.

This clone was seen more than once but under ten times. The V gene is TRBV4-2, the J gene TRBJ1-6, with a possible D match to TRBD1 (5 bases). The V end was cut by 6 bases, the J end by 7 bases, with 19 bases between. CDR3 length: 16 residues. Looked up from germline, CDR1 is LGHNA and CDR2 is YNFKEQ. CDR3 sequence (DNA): TGTGCCAGCAGTCAACAATTGCCGGGACGAAATTCACCCCTCCACTTT. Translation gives CASSQQLPGRNSPLHF.

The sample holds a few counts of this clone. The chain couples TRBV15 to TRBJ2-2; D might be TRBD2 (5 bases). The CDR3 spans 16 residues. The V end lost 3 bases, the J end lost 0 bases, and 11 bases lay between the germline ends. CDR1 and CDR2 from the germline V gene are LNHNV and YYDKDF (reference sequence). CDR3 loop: CATSRGGLANTGELFF. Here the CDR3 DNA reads TGTGCCACCAGCAGGGGCGGACTGGCGAACACCGGGGAGCTGTTTTTT.